This T cell receptor beta chain stems from a study of cytomegalovirus exposure and HLA in healthy donors. The CDR3 contains 17 residues. With 3 bases clipped from V and 3 bases from J, the junction kept 10 bases outside the gene matches. The germline V gene encodes CDR1 LNHDA and CDR2 SQIVND (reference sequence). 13 Jbeta primers and 60 Vbeta primers were used for the PCR. Libraries were prepared by immunoSEQ multiplex PCR; TCRdb keeps only in-frame clonotypes and omits some of them. The sample lists around 150,000 clones, approximately 80% seen once, with under 2.5% in the top ten. The sample comprised PBMCs. This TCR derives from a young man in good health and CMV-seronegative. The rearrangement joins TRBV19 to TRBJ1-5; 8 nucleotides line up with TRBD1. For the CDR3, the DNA is TGTGCCAGTAGTATGAGGTTGAGACAGGGGAACAATCAGCCCCAGCATTTT. It specifies CASSMRLRQGNNQPQHF.